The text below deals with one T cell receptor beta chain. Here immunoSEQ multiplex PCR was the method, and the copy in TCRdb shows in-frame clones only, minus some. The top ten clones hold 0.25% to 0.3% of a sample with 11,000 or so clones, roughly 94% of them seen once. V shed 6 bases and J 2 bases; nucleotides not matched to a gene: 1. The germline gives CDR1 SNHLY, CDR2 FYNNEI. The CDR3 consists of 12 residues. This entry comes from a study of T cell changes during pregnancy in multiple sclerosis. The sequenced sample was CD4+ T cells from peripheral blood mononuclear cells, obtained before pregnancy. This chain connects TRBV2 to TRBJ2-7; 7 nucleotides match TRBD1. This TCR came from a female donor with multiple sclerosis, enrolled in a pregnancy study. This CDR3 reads CASRTGTYEQYF. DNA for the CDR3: TGTGCCAGCAGGACAGGGACCTACGAGCAGTACTTC. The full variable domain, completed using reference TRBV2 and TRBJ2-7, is EPEVTQTPSHQVTQMGQEVILRCVPISNHLYFYWYRQILGQKVEFLVSFYNNEISEKSEIFDDQFSVERPDGSNFTLKIRSTKLEDSAMYFCASRTGTYEQYFGPGTRLTVT.